This T cell receptor beta chain is from a study of cytomegalovirus exposure and HLA in healthy donors. Findings of the study overall: Further analysis was carried out later, and it showed several of the most significant clusters appearing linked to common viral pathogens.

About this clone: The antigen is unknown.

This CDR3 spans 17 amino acids. Deletions cut 0 bases from V and 7 bases from J, with 22 bases between. Germline V gives CDR1 MGHRA, CDR2 YSYEKL. The primer mix had 60 Vbeta and 13 Jbeta primers. The table came from immunoSEQ multiplex PCR; TCRdb's copy has only in-frame clones and leaves some out. The profile shows some 180,000 clones, 80% of them singletons. The V call is TRBV4-1, the J call TRBJ2-7; possibly TRBD1 for D (5 bases). The sequence was collected from a male donor in good health and CMV-seronegative. The source material was PBMCs. The CDR3 loop is CASSQDYQRLRAPEQYF. CDR3 bases: TGCGCCAGCAGCCAAGATTATCAGCGACTCAGGGCTCCTGAGCAGTACTTC.